This is a list of T cell receptor beta chains from one sample in a study of T cells after yellow fever vaccination. TCRdb called the 5' RACE reads again in MiXCR, with one record for every CDR3 protein. The sample holds around 610,000 distinct CDR3 sequences, roughly 12% seen once. The sample in question was PBMCs, obtained on the day of the yellow fever booster vaccination. Every receptor here comes from a man aged 30 to 39 who received the YFV17D yellow fever vaccine. Each CDR3 is given with its conserved first and last residue. The D gene is left open where the match is weak.

v_call,d_call,cdr3_aa
TRBV3-1,TRBD2,CASSHTAGGADTQYF
TRBV9,.,CASSVGLKTEQYF
TRBV5-1,TRBD1,CASSPGTGVGDAYF
TRBV10-2,.,CASSEGDTEAFF
TRBV20-1,TRBD2,CSAPSGAYEQYF
TRBV5-5,.,CASSLEGISQPQHF
TRBV4-3,.,CASSQDVRTDTQYF
TRBV14,.,CASSQRVRGSSYNEQFF
TRBV20-1,.,CSATDDTGTQYF
TRBV7-2,TRBD2,CASCRLAGVDTQYF
TRBV4-2,.,CASSPQWGRGQVADEQYF
TRBV12-3/TRBV12-4,.,CASTSLGSASEQYF
TRBV7-9,.,CASTRSQSFEAFF
TRBV7-2,.,CASSLGAGEKLFF
TRBV27,.,CASSLSGVGNEQFF
TRBV5-1,.,CASSPAGSPGELFF
TRBV5-1,.,CASSLGHLFNYGYTF
TRBV29-1,.,CSVGAGHTGELFF
TRBV12-3/TRBV12-4,.,CASSKGLSGANVLTF
TRBV6-5,.,CASRNSYNEQFF
TRBV7-9,.,CASSLMISVYEQFF
TRBV27,.,CASSHPQETQYF
TRBV15,.,CATSSGGDTQYF
TRBV7-8,.,CASQTLGGRDEQFF
TRBV18,TRBD1,CASSPSGTGLSEQYF
TRBV12-3/TRBV12-4,TRBD2,CASSLAYSGSAQETQYF
TRBV18,.,CASSPYPGSSDQPQHF
TRBV6-2/TRBV6-3,TRBD2,CASRDELAGSTDTQYF